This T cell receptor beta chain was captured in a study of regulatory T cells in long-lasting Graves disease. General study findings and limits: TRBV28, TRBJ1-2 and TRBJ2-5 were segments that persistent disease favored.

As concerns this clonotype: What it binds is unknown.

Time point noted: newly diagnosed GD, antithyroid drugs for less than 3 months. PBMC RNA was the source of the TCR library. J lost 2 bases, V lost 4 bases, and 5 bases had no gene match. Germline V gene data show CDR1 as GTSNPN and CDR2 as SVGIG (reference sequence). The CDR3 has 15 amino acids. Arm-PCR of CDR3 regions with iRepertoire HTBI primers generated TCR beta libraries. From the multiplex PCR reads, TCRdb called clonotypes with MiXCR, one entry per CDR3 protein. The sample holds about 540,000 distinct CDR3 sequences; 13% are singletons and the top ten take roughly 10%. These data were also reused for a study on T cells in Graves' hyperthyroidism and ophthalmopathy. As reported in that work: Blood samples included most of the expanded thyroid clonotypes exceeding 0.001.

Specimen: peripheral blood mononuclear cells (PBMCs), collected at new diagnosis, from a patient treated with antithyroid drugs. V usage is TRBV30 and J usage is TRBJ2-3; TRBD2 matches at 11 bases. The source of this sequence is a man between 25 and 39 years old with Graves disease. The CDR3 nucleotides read TGTGCCTGGACCCTAGCGGGAGGTAACACAGATACGCAGTATTTT. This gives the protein CAWTLAGGNTDTQYF.